This entry lists 14 T cell receptor beta chains sequenced from one sample in a study of OX40 agonist ivuxolimab in advanced cancers. The repertoire was sequenced with immunoSEQ multiplex PCR; TCRdb's copy has only in-frame clones and lacks some. The sample lists over 30,000 clones, roughly 85% seen once, with around a quarter in the top ten. The specimen was CD4+ or CD8+ T cells sorted from blood, collected in a trial of the OX40 agonist ivuxolimab. These receptors all come from an adult with an advanced solid tumor such as melanoma, head and neck, liver or kidney cancer.

Comment on this clone: Germline is not matched at one junction end, which may reflect a read error. The same CDR3 also results from other DNA sequences found in this sample. This chain joins TRBV19 and TRBJ1-5; D uncertain. The CDR3 sequence is 15 residues long. CDR1 is LNHDA, CDR2 SQIVND, per germline (reference sequence). CDR3 nucleotide sequence: TGTGCCAGTAGTATTCTACGATATAGCAATCAGCCCCAACATTTT. It specifies CASSILRYSNQPQHF.

The genes are TRBV29-1 and TRBJ2-1; TRBD2 matches at 14 bases. There are 15 residues in the CDR3. Looked up from germline, CDR1 is SQVTM and CDR2 is ANQGSEA. The ends lost 6 bases at V and 5 bases at J; junction bases unmatched: 6. CDR3 loop: CSVAGLAGVDNEQFF. CDR3 bases: TGCAGCGTGGCGGGACTAGCGGGAGTCGACAATGAGCAGTTCTTC.

The chain's CDR3 is CASSSLTERGEKLFF. The CDR3 bases are TGTGCCAGCAGCTCCCTGACAGAGCGAGGTGAAAAACTGTTTTTT. The chain joins TRBV9 to TRBJ1-4; D may be TRBD1 (5 bases). Germline CDR1 is SGDLS and CDR2 is YYNGEE. Trimming shortened V by 4 bases and J by 7 bases, and 17 bases separated the two germline ends. The CDR3 is made up of 15 amino acids.

This chain joins TRBV13 and TRBJ2-3; maybe TRBD1 (5 bases). Per germline, CDR1 PRHDT and CDR2 FYEKMQ (reference sequence). This CDR3 is 15 amino acids long. With 5 bases removed from V and 8 bases from J, the gap between germline ends came to 20 bases. The CDR3 sequence is CASSPDLEDKGTQYF. In DNA form, the CDR3 reads TGTGCCAGCAGCCCCGATTTAGAGGACAAGGGTACGCAGTATTTT.

Here the CDR3 reads CASSDGGAGTEAFF. CDR3 coding DNA: TGTGCCAGCAGTGACGGGGGGGCTGGCACTGAAGCTTTCTTT. J is TRBJ1-1 and V is TRBV6-4; TRBD1 might be the D (6 bases). Trimming took 2 bases from V and 4 from J, leaving 11 bases between them. The V gene's germline CDR1 is MRHNA and CDR2 SNTAGT. The CDR3 sequence is 14 residues long.

The J gene is TRBJ2-7, the V gene TRBV19; the match to TRBD1 covers 7 bases. Germline lookup yields CDR1 LNHDA and CDR2 SQIVND (reference sequence). V dropped 7 bases and J dropped 0; count of bases not matched to a gene: 6. This CDR3 has 14 residues. Here the CDR3 DNA reads TGTGCCAGTACCCTGACAGGGAGCTCCTACGAGCAGTACTTC. This encodes CASTLTGSSYEQYF.

The DNA of the CDR3 is TGTGCCACGCTACCGGGACAGCAAGAGACCCAGTACTTC. It encodes CATLPGQQETQYF. The V and J genes are TRBV6-1 and TRBJ2-5; the match to TRBD1 covers 7 bases. The junction had 7 bases not matched to a gene; V was cut back by 10 bases and J by 2 bases. This CDR3 comprises 13 residues. CDR1 is MNHNS and CDR2 is SASEGT in the germline V gene.

The J gene is TRBJ2-3, the V gene TRBV6-4; 11 positions agree with TRBD1. The CDR3 is 15 amino acids. V lost 5 bases to trimming and J lost 2 bases; unmatched junction nucleotides: 3. Germline CDR1 and CDR2: MRHNA and SNTAGT. CDR3 sequence reads: CASSYGQGATDTQYF. The CDR3 nucleotides read TGTGCCAGCAGTTACGGACAGGGGGCCACAGATACGCAGTATTTT.

CDR3 sequence reads: CSVWTDEAFF. DNA of the CDR3: TGCAGCGTTTGGACAGATGAAGCTTTCTTT. The rearrangement joins TRBV29-1 to TRBJ1-1; tentatively, D is TRBD1 (6 bases). CDR3 size: 10 residues. Per germline, CDR1 SQVTM and CDR2 ANQGSEA. V was cut by 5 bases and J by 7 bases, with 8 bases left in between.

The CDR3 is CSVREIRGYTF. The CDR3, as DNA: TGCAGCGTTCGGGAGATTCGGGGCTACACCTTC. The chain combines TRBV29-1 with TRBJ1-2, with D hard to call. V was shortened by 5 bases and J by 8 bases, with 12 bases between the two germline ends. Germline CDR1 SQVTM, CDR2 ANQGSEA. This CDR3 spans 11 amino acids.

The V and J genes are TRBV27 and TRBJ1-1, with a tentative D call TRBD1 (6 bases). Germline CDR1 reads MNHEY; CDR2 reads SMNVEV (reference sequence). There are 16 residues in the CDR3. Trimming pared 0 bases from V and 3 bases from J, leaving 14 bases between. The CDR3 loop reads CASSLSGTGTYTEAFF. CDR3 coding DNA: TGTGCCAGCAGTTTATCGGGAACAGGGACCTACACTGAAGCTTTCTTT.

The rearrangement links TRBV6-1 to TRBJ2-7, with a possible D match to TRBD1 (5 bases). The CDR3 is 17 residues long. The V end was cut by 4 bases, the J end by 5 bases, with 24 bases between. Germline lookup yields CDR1 MNHNS and CDR2 SASEGT. CDR3 nucleotide sequence: TGTGCCAGCAGTGGCCGGATTAAAAGGACAATGAGCCACGAGCAGTACTTC. This sequence encodes CASSGRIKRTMSHEQYF.

The chain uses TRBV9 and TRBJ2-2, with D uncertain. Trimming shortened V by 1 base and J by 7 bases, and 2 bases separated the two germline ends. This CDR3 has 11 residues. In germline, CDR1 is SGDLS, CDR2 YYNGEE. The CDR3 DNA sequence: TGTGCCAGCAGCGTAAACGGGGAGCTGTTTTTT. It codes for CASSVNGELFF.

About this clone: The junction shows a germline mismatch at one end, possibly a read error. The V call is TRBV11-2, the J call TRBJ2-7, with 8 bases matching TRBD2. Germline CDR1 SGHAT, CDR2 FQNNGV. This CDR3 has 15 residues. CDR3 in amino acids: CASSQETGGPYEQYF. As DNA, the CDR3 is TGCGCCAGCAGCCAAGAAACGGGGGGGCCCTACGAGCAGTACTTC.